The 27 T cell receptor beta chains presented below share a single source sample, sequenced in a study of T cell responses to AZD1222 COVID-19 vaccine. Some clones are missing from TCRdb's copy, which holds only in-frame ones; the method was immunoSEQ multiplex PCR. The sample consists of approximately 120,000 clones, roughly 87% of them appearing once. Specimen: peripheral blood, collected on day 0 of AZD1222 vaccination. The receptor set was obtained from an adult in good health.

This chain links TRBV3-1 (or the pseudogene TRBV3-2) with TRBJ2-5; perhaps TRBD2 as D (7 bases). CDR3 length equals 15 residues. The V end was cut by 0 bases, the J end by 5 bases, with 13 bases between. The germline CDR1 and CDR2 sequences are LGHDT and YNNKEL (reference sequence). The CDR3 spells CASSQDRGARETQYF. CDR3 DNA: TGTGCCAGCAGCCAAGATCGGGGGGCCCGGGAGACCCAGTACTTC.

The V call is TRBV4-3, the J call TRBJ1-2; D uncertain. The CDR3 spans 15 residues. V was trimmed by 2 bases and J by 6 bases, leaving 16 bases between them. From germline, CDR1 is LGHNA and CDR2 YSLEER. The DNA for the CDR3 is TGCGCCAGCAGCCAAAGTCGGGTGGTGACGGATGGCTACACCTTC. Translating it yields CASSQSRVVTDGYTF.

As concerns this clone: At the DNA level, this CDR3 is encoded by other sequences in the same sample as well. The genes are TRBV27 and TRBJ2-1, with 11 positions matching TRBD2. Per the germline V gene, CDR1 is MNHEY and CDR2 is SMNVEV (reference sequence). The J segment lost 4 bases and the V segment lost 4 bases, leaving 3 bases of the junction unmatched. The CDR3 runs 15 residues. CDR3 sequence: CASSSGTSGYNEQFF. The CDR3 region has the DNA TGTGCCAGCAGTTCCGGGACTAGCGGTTACAATGAGCAGTTCTTC.

The chain combines TRBV28 with TRBJ1-6; no clear D gene. Deletions cut 10 bases from V and 4 bases from J, with 11 bases between. The CDR3 extends over 13 amino acids. The V gene's germline CDR1 is MDHEN and CDR2 SYDVKM. As DNA, the CDR3 is TGTGCCACCTTGCCCCTGTATAATTCACCCCTCCACTTT. Translated: CATLPLYNSPLHF.

This clone was detected only a few times. The V and J genes are TRBV5-1 and TRBJ1-1; D remains ambiguous. The germline CDR1 and CDR2 sequences are SGHRS and YFSETQ. The ends were cut back, 0 bases at V and 1 base at J, with 4 bases in the middle. This CDR3 is 13 amino acids long. CDR3 in amino acids: CASSLGPNTEAFF. DNA for the CDR3: TGCGCCAGCAGCTTGGGGCCGAACACTGAAGCTTTCTTT.

This sequence joins TRBV9 and TRBJ1-1; TRBD1 agrees at 7 bases. V gave up 4 bases and J gave up 4 bases; unmatched junction bases: 4. In germline, CDR1 is SGDLS, CDR2 YYNGEE. CDR3 length: 13 residues. The CDR3 here is CASSKGQATEAFF. The CDR3 DNA sequence: TGTGCCAGCAGCAAAGGACAGGCCACTGAAGCTTTCTTT.

The chain is built from TRBV18 and TRBJ2-1; D may match TRBD1 or TRBD2 (6 bases each). The V and J ends lost 2 bases and 7 bases respectively, with 15 bases between them. Germline CDR1 is KGHSH and CDR2 is LQKENI. The CDR3 consists of 15 residues. CDR3 nucleotides: TGTGCCAGCTCACCAATGGGGGCGGGGAAGAATGAGCAGTTCTTC. Translating gives CASSPMGAGKNEQFF.

The J gene is TRBJ2-5, the V gene TRBV6-2 or TRBV6-3; D may match TRBD1 or TRBD2 (5 bases each). Trimming took 0 bases from V and 3 from J, leaving 17 bases between them. Germline V gene data show CDR1 as MNHEY and CDR2 as SVGEGT. CDR3 length equals 17 residues. This chain's CDR3 is CASSYSYGWGSKETQYF. CDR3 coding DNA: TGTGCCAGCAGTTACTCGTATGGGTGGGGGAGTAAAGAGACCCAGTACTTC.

This clone is a singleton in its sample. The chain couples TRBV7-8 to TRBJ2-7; tentatively, D is TRBD2 (6 bases). CDR3 length: 15 amino acids. Germline lookup yields CDR1 SGHVS and CDR2 FQNEAQ. Trimming took off 1 base at V and 3 bases at J, with 13 bases between the two ends. The CDR3 is CASSLVGGGGYEQYF. The CDR3 region has the DNA TGTGCCAGCAGCTTAGTGGGGGGTGGCGGCTACGAGCAGTACTTC.

This clone has more than one count but fewer than ten. The CDR3 nucleotides read TGTGCCAGCAGTTTCCCGCGGGACAGGGGCATCTCCTACGAGCAGTACTTC. This gives the protein CASSFPRDRGISYEQYF. The V call is TRBV6-2 or TRBV6-3, the J call TRBJ2-7; 10 nucleotides agree with TRBD1. The CDR3 sequence is 17 residues long. Trimming cost V 4 bases and J 0 bases; bases outside gene matches: 9. Germline assignment: CDR1 MNHEY and CDR2 SVGEGT.

V gene TRBV5-3 combines with J gene TRBJ2-2; D uncertain. TRBV5-3 is an open reading frame, and its role is uncertain. The ends were cut back, 4 bases at V and 4 bases at J, with 17 bases in the middle. The CDR3 is made up of 16 amino acids. CDR3 residues: CARSTLTIEITGELFF. The CDR3 nucleotides read TGTGCCAGAAGCACATTAACCATAGAGATCACCGGGGAGCTGTTTTTT.

The chain uses TRBV7-2 and TRBJ1-1; D not resolved. Germline V CDR1 and CDR2: SGHTA, FQGNSA. The CDR3 has 15 amino acids. V was shortened by 1 base and J by 0 bases, with 9 bases between the two germline ends. The CDR3 DNA sequence: TGTGCCAGCAGCTTAGGCTCCAGTATGAACACTGAAGCTTTCTTT. Translating gives CASSLGSSMNTEAFF.

V gene TRBV19 combines with J gene TRBJ2-7, with 7 bases matching TRBD1. Germline V lookup: CDR1 LNHDA, CDR2 SQIVND (reference sequence). The CDR3 sequence is 18 residues long. V was clipped by 5 bases and J by 3 bases; unmatched bases: 19. CDR3 residues: CASSSPRDSPTLDYEQYF. DNA for the CDR3: TGTGCCAGTAGTTCCCCTAGGGACAGCCCAACTCTCGACTACGAGCAGTACTTC.

The rearrangement joins TRBV10-3 to TRBJ1-1, with D maybe TRBD1 (6 bases). V was pared by 10 bases and J by 1 base, with 16 bases between. This CDR3 spans 14 amino acids. Germline V CDR1 and CDR2: ENHRY, SYGVKD. CDR3: CATADTGRNTEAFF. Here the CDR3 DNA reads TGTGCCACCGCAGATACAGGGAGGAACACTGAAGCTTTCTTT.

The chain employs TRBV27 and TRBJ1-5; D is undetermined. The V end was cut by 1 base, the J end by 5 bases, with 6 bases between. The CDR3 loop spans 13 amino acids. Germline V gene data show CDR1 as MNHEY and CDR2 as SMNVEV (reference sequence). CDR3 in amino acids: CASSLYGDQPQHF. In nucleotides, the CDR3 is TGTGCCAGCAGTTTATACGGAGATCAGCCCCAGCATTTT.

In its sample, this clone was seen many times. This chain joins TRBV5-6 and TRBJ2-7; D is unclear. Germline V gene lookup returns CDR1 SGHDT and CDR2 YYEEEE. This CDR3 has 12 residues. V was clipped by 1 base and J by 3 bases, with 5 bases between them. CDR3 DNA sequence: TGTGCCAGCAGCTTGAACCACTACGAGCAGTACTTC. Protein sequence: CASSLNHYEQYF.

Comments on this clone: One junction end disagrees with the germline gene, perhaps due to a read error. The chain uses TRBV4-2 and TRBJ1-5; D possibly corresponds to TRBD1 (6 bases). CDR1 is LGHNA, CDR2 YNFKEQ, per germline. The CDR3 is 16 amino acids. The CDR3, as DNA: TGTGCCAGCAGCAAAGAGGGAGGGGGATATAATCAGCCCCAGCATTTT. It specifies CASSKEGGGYNQPQHF.

V gene TRBV6-2 or TRBV6-3 combines with J gene TRBJ1-1; the D gene is possibly TRBD1 (6 bases). V gave up 5 bases and J gave up 7 bases, with 14 bases separating them. The germline gives CDR1 MNHEY, CDR2 SVGEGT. The CDR3 contains 13 residues. The CDR3, as DNA: TGTGCCAGCAGTCCGACAGGAAGGGGTGAAGCTTTCTTT. Its protein is CASSPTGRGEAFF.

The CDR3 loop reads CASSALSRYNSPLHF. The CDR3 DNA is TGTGCCAGCAGCGCGTTGAGTCGTTATAATTCACCCCTCCACTTT. The chain recombines TRBV9 with TRBJ1-6; no clear D gene. The CDR3 length is 15 residues. V lost 3 bases to trimming and J lost 4 bases, with 11 bases between them. CDR1 and CDR2 from the germline V gene are SGDLS and YYNGEE. The full variable domain, in which reference TRBV9 and TRBJ1-6 provide the parts outside the CDR3, is DSGVTQTPKHLITATGQRVTLRCSPRSGDLSVYWYQQSLDQGLQFLIQYYNGEERAKGNILERFSAQQFPDLHSELNLSSLELGDSALYFCASSALSRYNSPLHFGNGTRLTVT.

The CDR3 spells CASSLSGKGSTDTQYF. CDR3 DNA sequence: TGTGCCAGCAGCTTAAGCGGAAAAGGTAGCACAGATACGCAGTATTTT. V gene TRBV7-3 combines with J gene TRBJ2-3; D gene ambiguous. The CDR3 runs to 16 residues. Per germline, CDR1 SGHTA and CDR2 FQGTGA. Deletions cut 1 base from V and 0 bases from J, with 11 bases between.

The chain combines TRBV7-6 with TRBJ2-7, with D unresolved. Per the germline V gene, CDR1 is SGHVS and CDR2 is FNYEAQ. Trimming removed 5 bases from V and 4 bases from J, with 12 bases in between. The CDR3 consists of 13 residues. Here the CDR3 reads CASSPPGSYEQYF. The CDR3 coding sequence is TGTGCCAGCAGCCCACCCGGCAGTTACGAGCAGTACTTC.

This clone came up a few times. V gene TRBV28 combines with J gene TRBJ1-6, with 12 bases matching TRBD1. Germline lookup yields CDR1 MDHEN and CDR2 SYDVKM. The CDR3 is 22 residues long. The V and J ends lost 4 bases and 7 bases, in that order; junction bases with no gene match: 23. The CDR3: CASSSSFYPGTGGEEGNSPLHF. The CDR3 DNA reads as TGTGCCAGCAGTTCTTCATTCTATCCCGGGACAGGGGGCGAAGAGGGGAATTCACCCCTCCACTTT.

The chain is built from TRBV28 and TRBJ2-5, with TRBD1 matching 12 bases. Germline assignment: CDR1 MDHEN and CDR2 SYDVKM. After removal of 5 bases from V and 5 bases from J, the junction contained 6 bases not matched to a gene. The CDR3 runs 15 residues. CDR3: CASSTGTGGLETQYF. DNA for the CDR3: TGTGCCAGCAGTACCGGGACAGGGGGCCTGGAGACCCAGTACTTC.

The chain combines TRBV7-3 with TRBJ2-1, with 7 bases that match TRBD2. CDR1 is SGHTA, CDR2 FQGTGA, per germline. The ends lost 1 base at V and 5 bases at J; junction bases unmatched: 11. The CDR3 totals 17 residues. CDR3 nucleotides: TGTGCCAGCAGCTTAATTCCCGGGGGGATGCGGGACAATGAGCAGTTCTTC. Protein sequence: CASSLIPGGMRDNEQFF. The variable domain in full, completed from reference TRBV7-3 and TRBJ2-1, reads GAGVSQTPSNKVTEKGKYVELRCDPISGHTALYWYRQSLGQGPEFLIYFQGTGAADDSGLPNDRFFAVRPEGSVSTLKIQRTERGDSAVYLCASSLIPGGMRDNEQFFGPGTRLTVL.

The V and J genes are TRBV5-1 and TRBJ2-5, with 7 bases matching TRBD1. The CDR3 loop spans 14 amino acids. Germline CDR1 is SGHRS and CDR2 is YFSETQ. J lost 3 bases, V lost 0 bases, and 2 bases had no gene match. The CDR3 sequence is CASSLGTGEETQYF. CDR3 coding DNA: TGCGCCAGCAGCTTGGGTACAGGGGAAGAGACCCAGTACTTC.

The chain employs TRBV5-4 and TRBJ2-1; 10 nucleotides line up with TRBD1. This CDR3 spans 17 amino acids. V shed 0 bases and J 3 bases; nucleotides not matched to a gene: 6. Germline CDR1 reads SGHNT; CDR2 reads YYREEE (reference sequence). The CDR3 sequence is CASSLGQGAGSYNEQFF. The CDR3 DNA reads TGTGCCAGCAGCTTGGGACAGGGGGCAGGGAGCTACAATGAGCAGTTCTTC.

This clone was observed a handful of times. The chain uses TRBV7-3 and TRBJ2-3, with no clear D. Trimming shortened V by 3 bases and J by 1 base, and 14 bases separated the two germline ends. Looked up from germline, CDR1 is SGHTA and CDR2 is FQGTGA. The CDR3 loop spans 16 amino acids. The CDR3 is CASSFMGGRGTDTQYF. CDR3 in DNA: TGTGCCAGCAGCTTCATGGGCGGTCGGGGCACAGATACGCAGTATTTT.